The 32 T cell receptor beta chains presented below share a single source sample, sequenced in a study of blood T cell repertoires in COVID-19. Assay: immunoSEQ multiplex PCR; the TCRdb copy retains only in-frame clones and omits some. The sample has tens of thousands of clones, 80% seen once. Sequencing used peripheral blood. These receptors originate from an older man with acute or convalescent COVID-19.

The V gene is TRBV28, the J gene TRBJ1-5; D unresolved. This CDR3 has 13 amino acids. Trimming stripped 5 bases from V and 11 bases from J, with 16 bases between. Germline-derived CDR1 and CDR2 are MDHEN and SYDVKM. The CDR3 DNA reads as TGTGCCAGCAGTCCCCTGGAGTTTCCGTCCCAGCATTTT. This encodes CASSPLEFPSQHF.

The chain carries TRBV7-8 and TRBJ1-2, with 9 bases aligning to TRBD1. J gave up 5 bases and V 5 bases, and 9 bases lay outside the gene matches. Germline CDR1 is SGHVS and CDR2 is FQNEAQ. The CDR3 has 15 amino acids. The CDR3 DNA is TGTGCCAGCAGCACCCGGGACAGGGTGGGATATGGCTACACCTTC. Translation: CASSTRDRVGYGYTF.

This chain links TRBV2 with TRBJ1-6; D ambiguous. The germline V gene encodes CDR1 SNHLY and CDR2 FYNNEI. The CDR3 spans 15 residues. V lost 5 bases and J lost 7, with 15 bases in between. The CDR3 DNA is TGTGCCAGCAGTTATAACACGGACTGGAATTCACCCCTCCACTTT. Its protein is CASSYNTDWNSPLHF.

This sequence joins TRBV4-3 and TRBJ2-2; TRBD2 agrees at 9 bases. This CDR3 spans 16 amino acids. With V trimmed by 4 bases and J by 1 base, 4 bases remained unmatched. Germline CDR1 LGHNA, CDR2 YSLEER. This CDR3 reads CASSLRLAVNTGELFF. In DNA, the CDR3 is TGCGCCAGCAGCCTCCGACTAGCGGTGAACACCGGGGAGCTGTTTTTT.

The chain uses TRBV2 and TRBJ1-6, with D perhaps matching TRBD1 (5 bases). This CDR3 contains 14 residues. V dropped 1 base and J dropped 8 bases, with 9 bases sitting between them. CDR1 is SNHLY, CDR2 FYNNEI, per germline. The CDR3 sequence is CASSEVGGYSPLHF. The DNA of the CDR3 is TGTGCCAGCAGTGAAGTGGGGGGGTATTCACCCCTCCACTTT.

This clone was seen a few times. The V and J genes are TRBV25-1 and TRBJ1-4, with D tentatively TRBD1 (5 bases). Trimming stripped 3 bases from V and 0 bases from J, with 5 bases between. Germline CDR1 reads MGHDK; CDR2 reads SYGVNS. CDR3 length: 14 amino acids. The CDR3 DNA reads as TGTGCCAGCAGTGACAGGGCAACTAATGAAAAACTGTTTTTT. Amino acids: CASSDRATNEKLFF.

This chain links TRBV4-2 with TRBJ1-1; D might be TRBD1 (6 bases). Germline loops: CDR1 LGHNA, CDR2 YNFKEQ. Between the trimmed V and J ends, which lost 1 base and 8 bases, there was a span of 14 bases. The CDR3 totals 14 residues. CDR3 DNA sequence: TGTGCCAGCAGCCAAGGGACAGCGACCACCGAAGCTTTCTTT. Translated, it gives CASSQGTATTEAFF.

The V and J genes are TRBV19 and TRBJ1-4; no clear D. CDR1 is LNHDA and CDR2 is SQIVND in the germline V gene (reference sequence). The V and J ends lost 0 bases and 7 bases respectively, with 15 bases between them. The length of the CDR3 is 16 residues. Here the CDR3 DNA reads TGTGCCAGTAGTATAGATCGCGGGCACCGGAGTGAAAAACTGTTTTTT. Translating gives CASSIDRGHRSEKLFF.

V usage is TRBV4-2 and J usage is TRBJ2-5; 10 bases are a match to TRBD2. Germline V gene sequence: CDR1 LGHNA, CDR2 YNFKEQ. Trimming at V came to 0 bases and at J to 5 bases, leaving 6 bases not matched to a gene. The CDR3 is 16 residues long. The CDR3 spells CASSQDRAGGRETQYF. CDR3 sequence (DNA): TGTGCCAGCAGCCAAGATCGAGCGGGGGGGCGTGAGACCCAGTACTTC.

The chain uses TRBV6-5 and TRBJ1-1; D uncertain. The CDR3 runs to 15 residues. V gave up 2 bases and J gave up 4 bases, with 14 bases separating them. Germline CDR1 MNHEY, CDR2 SVGAGI. The CDR3 loop reads CASSYDGGLGTEAFF. CDR3 bases: TGTGCCAGCAGTTACGATGGAGGCTTGGGCACTGAAGCTTTCTTT.

This clone was seen only once. The CDR3 region is CASSGGFMNTEAFF. The CDR3 DNA reads as TGTGCCAGCAGCGGGGGGTTTATGAACACTGAAGCTTTCTTT. The chain recombines TRBV7-3 with TRBJ1-1, with D perhaps matching TRBD1 (5 bases). This CDR3 comprises 14 residues. The ends were cut back, 5 bases at V and 0 bases at J, with 10 bases in the middle. The V gene's germline CDR1 is SGHTA and CDR2 FQGTGA. Using reference TRBV7-3 and TRBJ1-1 for the parts outside the CDR3, the full variable domain is GAGVSQTPSNKVTEKGKYVELRCDPISGHTALYWYRQSLGQGPEFLIYFQGTGAADDSGLPNDRFFAVRPEGSVSTLKIQRTERGDSAVYLCASSGGFMNTEAFFGQGTRLTVV.

The J gene is TRBJ1-4, the V gene TRBV6-2 or TRBV6-3; tentatively, D is TRBD1 (6 bases). The CDR3 spans 14 residues. The V and J ends lost 4 bases and 10 bases respectively, with 16 bases between them. Germline-derived CDR1 and CDR2 are MNHEY and SVGEGT. CDR3 nucleotides: TGTGCCAGCAGTTTCGCAGGGGATAAAGGAAAACTGTTTTTT. This sequence encodes CASSFAGDKGKLFF.

With regard to this clone: This specimen includes other DNA sequences encoding the same CDR3. The chain employs TRBV4-1 and TRBJ1-5; D might be TRBD1 (5 bases). V lost 0 bases and J lost 2, with 11 bases in between. This CDR3 has 16 residues. The V gene's germline CDR1 is MGHRA and CDR2 YSYEKL. CDR3 region: CASSQDGGIGNQPQHF. CDR3 DNA: TGCGCCAGCAGCCAAGACGGGGGAATCGGCAATCAGCCCCAGCATTTT.

This chain connects TRBV5-4 to TRBJ1-5; D unresolved. V was pared by 4 bases and J by 7 bases, with 21 bases between. The CDR3 totals 16 residues. The germline CDR1 and CDR2 sequences are SGHNT and YYREEE (reference sequence). Here the CDR3 DNA reads TGTGCCAGCAGCAAGGGAGAAGGAGGGAGAAACCAGCCCCAGCATTTT. It codes for CASSKGEGGRNQPQHF.

The V and J genes are TRBV4-1 and TRBJ2-2; TRBD2 agrees at 15 bases. V lost 4 bases to trimming and J lost 2 bases; unmatched junction nucleotides: 2. The germline V gene has CDR1 MGHRA and CDR2 YSYEKL. The CDR3 spans 17 residues. Here the CDR3 reads CASSRGLAGGNTGELFF. The CDR3 DNA reads as TGCGCCAGCAGCCGGGGACTAGCGGGGGGCAACACCGGGGAGCTGTTTTTT.

This chain joins TRBV5-1 and TRBJ1-2, with D possibly matching TRBD1 (6 bases). V was clipped by 4 bases and J by 4 bases, with 14 bases between them. The germline gives CDR1 SGHRS, CDR2 YFSETQ. The CDR3 length is 14 residues. CDR3 nucleotide sequence: TGCGCCAGCAGCGACGAAGGACAGAGCTATGGCTACACCTTC. Protein: CASSDEGQSYGYTF.

This chain uses TRBV19 with TRBJ2-4; 9 nucleotides agree with TRBD1. J lost 2 bases, V lost 4 bases, and 6 bases had no gene match. Germline V gene sequence: CDR1 LNHDA, CDR2 SQIVND (reference sequence). The CDR3 length is 16 residues. The CDR3 bases are TGTGCCAGTAGTAACCGGGACAGGGTGACCAAAAACATTCAGTACTTC. Protein product: CASSNRDRVTKNIQYF.

This rearrangement joins TRBV5-4 to TRBJ2-1, with TRBD1 as a possible D gene (6 bases). The CDR3 spans 15 residues. The V end was cut by 1 base, the J end by 1 base, with 9 bases between. The germline CDR1 and CDR2 sequences are SGHNT and YYREEE (reference sequence). The CDR3 sequence: CASSLSGTSYNEQFF. DNA of the CDR3: TGTGCCAGCAGCTTGTCCGGGACATCCTACAATGAGCAGTTCTTC.

This clone has just one count. The germline gene is not matched at one end of the junction; a read error may be the cause. The chain uses TRBV7-8 and TRBJ1-1, with unresolved D. Per the germline V gene, CDR1 is SGHVS and CDR2 is FQNEAQ. The CDR3 consists of 16 residues. CDR3: CASSLGARRTNPEAFF. The CDR3 DNA is TGTGCCAGCAGCTTAGGGGCAAGGAGGACGAACCCTGAAGCTTTCTTT.

The V gene is TRBV20-1, the J gene TRBJ1-2; D call uncertain. V was cut by 3 bases and J by 8 bases, with 25 bases left in between. This CDR3 contains 16 residues. From germline, CDR1 is DFQATT and CDR2 SNEGSKA (reference sequence). As DNA, the CDR3 is TGCAGTGCTAGTCCTTCCCCTAGGTCCGGGGAAGGGGGCTACACCTTC. Encoded protein: CSASPSPRSGEGGYTF.

The V and J genes are TRBV4-3 and TRBJ2-7; TRBD1 aligns across 8 bases. This CDR3 has 18 amino acids. V was pared by 0 bases and J by 0 bases, with 10 bases of the junction left unmatched. The V gene's germline CDR1 is LGHNA and CDR2 YSLEER. Written as DNA, the CDR3 is TGCGCCAGCAGCCAAGACGTCTTCCAGGGGGCAAGCTCCTACGAGCAGTACTTC. This codes for CASSQDVFQGASSYEQYF.

The genes are TRBV15 and TRBJ1-1; a weak D match, TRBD1 (5 bases). CDR1 and CDR2 from the germline V gene are LNHNV and YYDKDF (reference sequence). V lost 3 bases to trimming and J lost 4 bases, with 12 bases between them. The CDR3 runs to 14 residues. CDR3 in amino acids: CATSSSWGGTEAFF. The CDR3 DNA follows: TGTGCCACCAGCAGCTCCTGGGGGGGCACTGAAGCTTTCTTT.

The chain carries TRBV3-1 (or the pseudogene TRBV3-2) and TRBJ1-3; D is undetermined. This CDR3 has 14 residues. V shed 3 bases and J shed 3 bases, with 9 bases lying between them. The germline V gene encodes CDR1 LGHDT and CDR2 YNNKEL (reference sequence). CDR3 loop: CASSQWRVGNTIYF. DNA of the CDR3: TGTGCCAGCAGCCAGTGGAGGGTTGGAAACACCATATATTTT.

This chain connects TRBV29-1 to TRBJ1-5; D ambiguous. Germline loops: CDR1 SQVTM, CDR2 ANQGSEA. The CDR3 is 13 amino acids. V was clipped by 5 bases and J by 4 bases, with 12 bases between them. The CDR3 protein is CSVLNDLNQPQHF. The CDR3 DNA follows: TGCAGCGTTCTCAACGACTTAAATCAGCCCCAGCATTTT.

The chain uses TRBV7-9 and TRBJ1-1; TRBD1 aligns across 7 bases. Germline V gene sequence: CDR1 SEHNR, CDR2 FQNEAQ (reference sequence). The CDR3 contains 18 residues. With 1 base clipped from V and 1 base from J, the junction kept 12 bases outside the gene matches. Here the CDR3 reads CASSLVVQYRGKNTEAFF. The DNA of the CDR3 is TGTGCCAGCAGCTTAGTGGTTCAATACAGGGGAAAGAACACTGAAGCTTTCTTT.

The chain joins TRBV30 to TRBJ2-5, with TRBD1 identical over 10 bases. CDR3 length: 17 amino acids. Germline lookup yields CDR1 GTSNPN and CDR2 SVGIG (reference sequence). After removal of 5 bases from V and 1 base from J, the junction contained 13 bases not matched to a gene. CDR3 coding DNA: TGTGCCTGGGGGCGGAGACAGGGGGCCCGATCCCAAGAGACCCAGTACTTC. Amino acids: CAWGRRQGARSQETQYF.

This clone was seen only a few times. The V gene is TRBV7-8, the J gene TRBJ1-2; tentatively, D is TRBD1 (6 bases). V was trimmed by 2 bases and J by 0 bases, leaving 10 bases between them. The CDR3 spans 15 residues. Germline loops: CDR1 SGHVS, CDR2 FQNEAQ. Here the CDR3 DNA reads TGTGCCAGCAGCTTACTACAGGGAACTAACTATGGCTACACCTTC. It translates to CASSLLQGTNYGYTF. Full variable domain (outside the CDR3, taken from reference TRBV7-8 and TRBJ1-2): GAGVSQSPRYKVAKRGQDVALRCDPISGHVSLFWYQQALGQGPEFLTYFQNEAQLDKSGLPSDRFFAERPEGSVSTLKIQRTQQEDSAVYLCASSLLQGTNYGYTFGSGTRLTVV.

This clone has only one observation. This chain uses TRBV23-1 with TRBJ2-1; maybe TRBD1 (5 bases). TRBV23-1 is flagged as an ORF with uncertain function. Trimming left V 2 bases short and J 11 bases short, with 10 bases between. This CDR3 spans 12 amino acids. As DNA, the CDR3 is TGCGCCAGCAGTCAAGGCAGGGCGAAGCAGTTCTTC. It specifies CASSQGRAKQFF.

CDR3 region: CASSLPQGLGEQYF. The CDR3 DNA reads as TGTGCCAGCAGCTTACCACAGGGGCTAGGCGAGCAGTACTTC. The chain joins TRBV7-9 to TRBJ2-7, with TRBD1 matching 7 bases. The CDR3 covers 14 residues. Trimming took 2 bases from V and 6 from J; bases not matched to a gene: 7. Germline V gene lookup returns CDR1 SEHNR and CDR2 FQNEAQ (reference sequence). The full variable domain, completed using reference TRBV7-9 and TRBJ2-7, is DTGVSQNPRHKITKRGQNVTFRCDPISEHNRLYWYRQTLGQGPEFLTYFQNEAQLEKSRLLSDRFSAERPKGSFSTLEIQRTEQGDSAMYLCASSLPQGLGEQYFGPGTRLTVT.

The genes are TRBV10-2 and TRBJ1-1; D possibly corresponds to TRBD1 (6 bases). Trimming pared 4 bases from V and 3 bases from J, leaving 9 bases between. CDR3 length: 13 residues. Germline V gives CDR1 WSHSY, CDR2 SAAADI. DNA of the CDR3: TGCGCCAGCAGTGGGAACAGGGACACTGAAGCTTTCTTT. Amino acid sequence: CASSGNRDTEAFF.

This chain connects TRBV3-1 (or the pseudogene TRBV3-2) to TRBJ1-2; perhaps TRBD1 as D (5 bases). Trimming took off 4 bases at V and 5 bases at J, with 11 bases between the two ends. Per the germline V gene, CDR1 is LGHDT and CDR2 is YNNKEL (reference sequence). The CDR3 extends over 13 amino acids. The CDR3 spells CASSLKEGYGYTF. The CDR3 coding sequence is TGTGCCAGCAGCCTCAAGGAGGGGTATGGCTACACCTTC.

The rearrangement uses TRBV7-9 and TRBJ1-1, with D possibly TRBD1 on 5 matching bases. CDR1 is SEHNR and CDR2 is FQNEAQ in the germline V gene (reference sequence). The CDR3 is made up of 15 amino acids. Trimming removed 3 bases at V and 1 base at J, with 12 bases between. The CDR3 here is CASSFGGGRNTEAFF. The CDR3 nucleotides read TGTGCCAGCAGCTTCGGGGGTGGGCGGAACACTGAAGCTTTCTTT.